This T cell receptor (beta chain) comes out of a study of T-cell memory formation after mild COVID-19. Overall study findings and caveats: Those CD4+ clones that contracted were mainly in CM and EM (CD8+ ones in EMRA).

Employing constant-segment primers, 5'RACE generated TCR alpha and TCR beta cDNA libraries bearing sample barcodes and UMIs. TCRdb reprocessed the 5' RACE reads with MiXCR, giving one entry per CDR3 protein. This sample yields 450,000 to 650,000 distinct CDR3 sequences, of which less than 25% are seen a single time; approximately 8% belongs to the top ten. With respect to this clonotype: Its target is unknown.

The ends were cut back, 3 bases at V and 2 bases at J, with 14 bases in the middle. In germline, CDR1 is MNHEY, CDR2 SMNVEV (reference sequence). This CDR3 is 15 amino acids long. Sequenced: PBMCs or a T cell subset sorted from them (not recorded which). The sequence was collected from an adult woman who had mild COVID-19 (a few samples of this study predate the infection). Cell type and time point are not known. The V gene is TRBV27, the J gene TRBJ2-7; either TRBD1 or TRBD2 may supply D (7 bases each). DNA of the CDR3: TGTGCCAGCAGTTTCGCCAGGGGGGGACCCTACGAGCAGTACTTC. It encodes CASSFARGGPYEQYF.